Listed here are 11 T cell receptor beta chains from one sample, sequenced in a study of T-cell reconstitution after alpha-beta-depleted transplantation in children. It was with unique molecular identifiers that the TCRbeta library was prepared. MiXCR, applied by TCRdb to the PCR reads, yields one record per CDR3 protein. Here the sample spans approximately 130,000 distinct CDR3 sequences, more than 9.5% being singletons. Sample: PBMCs, mostly from graft donor cells, taken 180 days after TCRalphabeta/CD19-depleted stem cell transplant. The receptors here all came from a girl under three years old who had a stem cell transplant for combined immunodeficiency, so the T cells may come from the graft donor.

J is TRBJ1-5 and V is TRBV10-3; D not resolved. CDR3 length: 13 amino acids. From germline, CDR1 is ENHRY and CDR2 SYGVKD. Deletions cut 8 bases from V and 4 bases from J, with 12 bases between. CDR3 nucleotides: TGTGCCATCCATGGACTGCTAAATCAGCCCCAGCATTTT. Translating gives CAIHGLLNQPQHF.

This clonotype was observed a few times. The chain combines TRBV11-2 with TRBJ2-7; no reliable D call. Germline V gene sequence: CDR1 SGHAT, CDR2 FQNNGV. V was cut by 3 bases and J by 2 bases, with 11 bases left in between. The CDR3 totals 14 residues. The CDR3 here is CASSFPLGAYEQYF. The CDR3 DNA reads TGTGCCAGCAGCTTCCCCCTCGGAGCCTACGAGCAGTACTTC.

The sample holds many counts of this clonotype. The rearrangement links TRBV7-9 to TRBJ2-3; D perhaps matches TRBD1 (5 bases). With 1 base removed from V and 3 bases from J, the gap between germline ends came to 14 bases. Per the germline V gene, CDR1 is SEHNR and CDR2 is FQNEAQ (reference sequence). The CDR3 is 16 residues long. CDR3 residues: CASSLGGQGGTDTQYF. Written as DNA, the CDR3 is TGTGCCAGCAGCTTAGGAGGACAAGGTGGGACAGATACGCAGTATTTT. The entire variable domain, with the rest obtained from reference TRBV7-9 and TRBJ2-3, is as follows: DTGVSQNPRHKITKRGQNVTFRCDPISEHNRLYWYRQTLGQGPEFLTYFQNEAQLEKSRLLSDRFSAERPKGSFSTLEIQRTEQGDSAMYLCASSLGGQGGTDTQYFGPGTRLTVL.

This clonotype turned up a few times. CDR3 region: CSASGTVDQETQYF. The CDR3 nucleotides are TGCAGTGCTTCCGGGACAGTAGACCAAGAGACCCAGTACTTC. This chain links TRBV20-1 with TRBJ2-5; 7 bases line up with TRBD1. The V gene's germline CDR1 is DFQATT and CDR2 SNEGSKA (reference sequence). Trimming at V came to 5 bases and at J to 0 bases, leaving 6 bases not matched to a gene. The CDR3 has 14 amino acids.

This chain links TRBV12-3 or TRBV12-4 with TRBJ2-5; 9 positions agree with TRBD2. The CDR3 contains 16 residues. Unmatched junction bases numbered 5, after V lost 2 bases and J lost 1 base. Here the CDR3 DNA reads TGTGCCAGCAGTTTAAAACTAGCGGGCCCCCAAGAGACCCAGTACTTC. This translates into CASSLKLAGPQETQYF.

This clonotype came up many times. The V call is TRBV29-1, the J call TRBJ2-7; the match to TRBD1 covers 9 bases. J gave up 0 bases and V 1 base, and 1 base lay outside the gene matches. Germline lookup yields CDR1 SQVTM and CDR2 ANQGSEA. There are 14 residues in the CDR3. The CDR3 DNA follows: TGCAGCGTTGAAGGGACAGGGGCCTCCTACGAGCAGTACTTC. Protein: CSVEGTGASYEQYF.

This clonotype was found a few times. For the CDR3, the DNA is TGTGCCATCAGTGAAGCAGTAAGGTCCGCCCTCGATGGCTACACCTTC. Translating it yields CAISEAVRSALDGYTF. The chain combines TRBV10-3 with TRBJ1-2; D ambiguous. The CDR3 contains 16 residues. V was shortened by 3 bases and J by 6 bases, with 20 bases between the two germline ends. Germline V gives CDR1 ENHRY, CDR2 SYGVKD.

The rearrangement links TRBV11-2 to TRBJ2-1, with D perhaps matching TRBD1 or TRBD2 (5 bases each). The CDR3 runs 16 residues. Germline lookup yields CDR1 SGHAT and CDR2 FQNNGV. V was shortened by 3 bases and J by 1 base, with 13 bases between the two germline ends. The CDR3 reads CASSFMGVLSYNEQFF. CDR3 bases: TGTGCCAGCAGCTTCATGGGGGTCCTTTCCTACAATGAGCAGTTCTTC.

This chain links TRBV12-3 or TRBV12-4 with TRBJ2-2, with a possible D match to TRBD2 (6 bases). Trimming removed 5 bases at V and 4 bases at J, with 14 bases between. There are 15 residues in the CDR3. In nucleotides, the CDR3 is TGTGCCAGCAGTGCCCGGGACTTACCCACCGGGGAGCTGTTTTTT. This translates into CASSARDLPTGELFF.

This clonotype was seen many times. The chain couples TRBV24-1 to TRBJ2-3; 9 bases match TRBD1. The CDR3 runs 15 residues. J was trimmed by 3 bases and V by 5 bases; bases with no gene match: 5. Germline CDR1 and CDR2: KGHDR and SFDVKD. The CDR3 loop is CATSARDRETDTQYF. Here the CDR3 DNA reads TGTGCCACCAGTGCTCGGGACAGGGAAACAGATACGCAGTATTTT.

This clonotype was detected once. J is TRBJ2-2 and V is TRBV7-6; 9 bases agree with TRBD2. V was pared by 5 bases and J by 7 bases, with 8 bases of the junction left unmatched. Germline lookup yields CDR1 SGHVS and CDR2 FNYEAQ. The CDR3 sequence is 15 residues long. The CDR3 region is CASSPASGEGGELFF. Here the CDR3 DNA reads TGTGCCAGCAGCCCCGCTAGCGGGGAAGGCGGGGAGCTGTTTTTT.